The 21 T cell receptor beta chains below come from one sample, sequenced in a study of shared clonotypes between healthy human individuals. Libraries were prepared by immunoSEQ multiplex PCR; TCRdb keeps only in-frame clonotypes and omits some of them. The table has roughly 720,000 clones, about nine tenths seen once. Sequenced: memory CD8+ T cells from PBMCs. Subset of the sample: CD45RO+ cells pooled with CCR7-negative TemRA cells. Source of these receptors: a young man in good health. Some clones in this sample may be carry-over from other donors' samples.

This clone was observed a single time. The J gene is TRBJ2-7, the V gene TRBV7-2, with D possibly TRBD2 on 5 matching bases. Looked up from germline, CDR1 is SGHTA and CDR2 is FQGNSA. The CDR3 loop spans 15 amino acids. Between the trimmed V and J ends, which lost 5 bases and 2 bases, there was a span of 16 bases. The CDR3 DNA sequence: TGTGCCAGCAGCCTGATTGCGGGTGGGGCCTACGAGCAGTACTTC. This sequence encodes CASSLIAGGAYEQYF.

The chain recombines TRBV6-5 with TRBJ2-1, with a weak D call TRBD1 (5 bases). The ends were cut back, 2 bases at V and 4 bases at J, with 12 bases in the middle. The CDR3 is 15 residues long. CDR1 and CDR2 from the germline V gene are MNHEY and SVGAGI. The CDR3 sequence: CASSYDSWLYNEQFF. As DNA, the CDR3 is TGTGCCAGCAGTTACGACAGTTGGCTTTACAATGAGCAGTTCTTC.

This chain joins TRBV7-8 and TRBJ2-7, with 11 bases that match TRBD2. Trimming cost V 1 base and J 4 bases; bases outside gene matches: 15. The germline gives CDR1 SGHVS, CDR2 FQNEAQ. This CDR3 is built from 19 residues. DNA of the CDR3: TGTGCCAGCAGCTTAGGTTTAGTTGCTAGCGGGAGGATTACATACGAGCAGTACTTC. This codes for CASSLGLVASGRITYEQYF.

The V gene is TRBV5-5, the J gene TRBJ1-1; 8 positions match TRBD1. There are 15 residues in the CDR3. Germline CDR1 SGHKS, CDR2 YYEKEE (reference sequence). V dropped 3 bases and J dropped 1; count of bases not matched to a gene: 5. DNA of the CDR3: TGTGCCAGCAGCTCAACCGACAGGGGGAACACTGAAGCTTTCTTT. This translates into CASSSTDRGNTEAFF.

The V gene is TRBV9, the J gene TRBJ2-1; 11 bases are shared with TRBD2. The V gene's germline CDR1 is SGDLS and CDR2 YYNGEE. This CDR3 spans 15 amino acids. V shed 4 bases, J shed 4 bases, and the junction held 4 bases outside the gene matches. The CDR3 is CASSQGLAEYNEQFF. The CDR3 DNA is TGTGCCAGCAGCCAGGGACTAGCGGAATACAATGAGCAGTTCTTC.

This chain links TRBV5-1 with TRBJ2-3; 7 bases map to TRBD2. The CDR3 runs 18 residues. V trimming: 4 bases; J trimming: 2 bases; junction bases outside the gene matches: 16. Germline-derived CDR1 and CDR2 are SGHRS and YFSETQ. The CDR3 spells CASSLPDVPSGYTDTQYF. DNA for the CDR3: TGCGCCAGCAGCCTGCCGGATGTCCCTAGCGGTTACACAGATACGCAGTATTTT. Looking up the rest from reference TRBV5-1 and TRBJ2-3 gives the full variable domain: KAGVTQTPRYLIKTRGQQVTLSCSPISGHRSVSWYQQTPGQGLQFLFEYFSETQRNKGNFPGRFSGRQFSNSRSEMNVSTLELGDSALYLCASSLPDVPSGYTDTQYFGPGTRLTVL.

This chain connects TRBV28 to TRBJ1-2; 7 bases are a match to TRBD1. Trimming removed 6 bases from V and 3 bases from J; junction bases left unmatched: 13. The CDR3 sequence is 16 residues long. Germline assignment: CDR1 MDHEN and CDR2 SYDVKM. CDR3 protein: CASSPGTENYDYGYTF. Here the CDR3 DNA reads TGTGCCAGCAGCCCCGGGACAGAAAATTATGACTATGGCTACACCTTC.

This clone was picked up a small number of times. V and J are TRBV5-1 and TRBJ1-5; a weak D match, TRBD1 (6 bases). V was trimmed by 7 bases and J by 2 bases, leaving 13 bases between them. The CDR3 runs 14 residues. Looked up from germline, CDR1 is SGHRS and CDR2 is YFSETQ. The CDR3 nucleotides are TGCGCCAGCCGTCGTTCAGGGGGCAATCAGCCCCAGCATTTT. This translates into CASRRSGGNQPQHF.

The V and J genes are TRBV4-3 and TRBJ2-7; TRBD2 matches 7 bases. CDR1 and CDR2 from the germline V gene are LGHNA and YSLEER. V dropped 0 bases and J dropped 3; count of bases not matched to a gene: 5. The length of the CDR3 is 15 residues. CDR3 nucleotide sequence: TGCGCCAGCAGCCAAGAACAAGGGGAGGGCTACGAGCAGTACTTC. Its protein product is CASSQEQGEGYEQYF.

The chain joins TRBV6-1 to TRBJ1-1; D not certain. The V gene lost 8 bases and the J gene lost 1 base, with 11 bases spanning the gap. The CDR3 spans 13 residues. The germline V gene encodes CDR1 MNHNS and CDR2 SASEGT. CDR3 protein: CASGPSENTEAFF. The CDR3 bases are TGTGCCAGCGGCCCCAGCGAGAACACTGAAGCTTTCTTT.

The chain links TRBV5-1 to TRBJ2-1, with 9 bases aligning to TRBD1. Germline assignment: CDR1 SGHRS and CDR2 YFSETQ. V gave up 0 bases and J gave up 2 bases; unmatched junction bases: 3. The CDR3 runs to 16 residues. The CDR3, as DNA: TGCGCCAGCAGCTTGGAGTGGGACAGGGCCTACAATGAGCAGTTCTTC. This encodes CASSLEWDRAYNEQFF.

In regard to this clone: This same CDR3 is encoded by further DNA sequences in the sample. The rearrangement joins TRBV2 to TRBJ2-3, with unresolved D. The germline V gene encodes CDR1 SNHLY and CDR2 FYNNEI. The CDR3 loop spans 12 amino acids. With 2 bases removed from V and 6 bases from J, the gap between germline ends came to 6 bases. CDR3 DNA sequence: TGTGCCAGCAGTGAACGGGCGGATACGCAGTATTTT. Amino acid sequence: CASSERADTQYF.

The chain carries TRBV19 and TRBJ2-7; D is unresolved. V gave up 1 base and J gave up 3 bases, with 13 bases separating them. The CDR3 totals 15 residues. Germline loops: CDR1 LNHDA, CDR2 SQIVND (reference sequence). The CDR3 sequence is CASSIVAHSYYEQYF. Written as DNA, the CDR3 is TGTGCCAGTAGTATAGTGGCCCACAGTTACTACGAGCAGTACTTC.

At least ten counts were recorded for this clone. The chain's CDR3 is CASSDTRTVNTEAFF. CDR3 nucleotide sequence: TGTGCCAGCAGTGACACCCGTACGGTGAACACTGAAGCTTTCTTT. The V call is TRBV2, the J call TRBJ1-1; D not certain. The CDR3 runs 15 residues. Per germline, CDR1 SNHLY and CDR2 FYNNEI. V was cut by 3 bases and J by 0 bases, with 11 bases left in between.

Here the CDR3 reads CASKEGLAVTDTQYF. CDR3 DNA sequence: TGTGCCAGCAAAGAAGGACTAGCTGTCACAGATACGCAGTATTTT. The gene calls are TRBV7-8 and TRBJ2-3; TRBD2 matches at 8 bases. This CDR3 comprises 15 residues. J was trimmed by 2 bases and V by 7 bases; bases with no gene match: 8. Germline loops: CDR1 SGHVS, CDR2 FQNEAQ.

The chain combines TRBV10-3 with TRBJ1-2; 7 positions agree with TRBD1. V lost 0 bases and J lost 6; bases outside the gene matches: 1. CDR1 ENHRY and CDR2 SYGVKD come from the germline V gene. The CDR3 extends over 13 amino acids. CDR3 nucleotides: TGTGCCATCAGTGAGTCGACAGGGAATGGCTACACCTTC. As protein: CAISESTGNGYTF.

The chain links TRBV19 to TRBJ2-1; 10 bases align to TRBD2. This CDR3 comprises 19 residues. V lost 6 bases, J lost 6 bases, and 20 bases stayed unmatched. The germline gives CDR1 LNHDA, CDR2 SQIVND (reference sequence). The CDR3 DNA reads TGTGCCAGTAGGTCTCGACAGGGCCACGAGCGGGAGGGCCTCAATGAGCAGTTCTTC. Translating gives CASRSRQGHEREGLNEQFF.

The chain recombines TRBV29-1 with TRBJ2-7, with D possibly being TRBD1 (6 bases). Trimming shortened V by 2 bases and J by 7 bases, and 15 bases separated the two germline ends. The CDR3 contains 13 residues. Per germline, CDR1 SQVTM and CDR2 ANQGSEA. This CDR3 is CSVERDGQTEQYF. The CDR3 bases are TGCAGCGTTGAAAGGGACGGACAGACGGAGCAGTACTTC.

Of note for this clone: One end of the junction varies from germline; a read error may be responsible. This rearrangement joins TRBV5-4 to TRBJ1-1, with TRBD1 as a possible D gene (5 bases). This CDR3 is built from 14 residues. Germline values: CDR1 SGHNT, CDR2 YYREEE (reference sequence). CDR3 sequence reads: CASSQVRGGGEAFF. In DNA form, the CDR3 reads TGCGCCAGCAGCCAAGTGCGTGGGGGGGGTGAAGCTTTCTTT.

The chain uses TRBV27 and TRBJ2-2, with D unresolved. The V end was cut by 8 bases, the J end by 12 bases, with 16 bases between. Germline loops: CDR1 MNHEY, CDR2 SMNVEV (reference sequence). The CDR3 spans 12 residues. CDR3 protein: CASLGPIGKLFF. Written as DNA, the CDR3 is TGTGCCAGCCTCGGTCCAATAGGGAAGCTGTTTTTT.

This chain uses TRBV28 with TRBJ2-3; D is ambiguous. CDR1 and CDR2 from the germline V gene are MDHEN and SYDVKM. V shed 3 bases and J shed 2 bases, with 15 bases lying between them. The CDR3 consists of 16 residues. The CDR3: CASSFGFATDTDTQYF. The CDR3 DNA sequence: TGTGCCAGCAGTTTCGGTTTTGCAACAGACACAGATACGCAGTATTTT.